The clone carrying this T cell receptor beta chain came up once. As processed by the authors: How many nucleated cells were present was estimated from reference gene primer amplification. Produced via immunoSEQ multiplex PCR; TCRdb's table is partial and in-frame only. D and trimming were read from the DNA, whereas the V and J calls and clone size are those reported in that table. The sample has about 330,000 clones, 80% to 90% seen once. The data were obtained in a study of blood T cell repertoires in COVID-19. V shed 3 bases and J shed 2 bases, with 16 bases lying between them. This CDR3 spans 15 amino acids. CDR1 and CDR2 (germline): GTSNPN, SVGIG (reference sequence).

The sequenced material came from peripheral blood. This receptor was identified in a man aged 25-40 years with COVID-19, enrolled during active disease. The V call is TRBV30, the J call TRBJ2-5; possible D gene TRBD1, 5 bases. CDR3 loop: CAWSFFRASQETQYF. CDR3 DNA sequence: TGTGCCTGGAGCTTCTTCAGGGCTTCTCAAGAGACCCAGTACTTC.